This is a list of T cell receptor beta chains from one sample in a study of blood T cell repertoires in COVID-19. This table comes from immunoSEQ multiplex PCR, and its TCRdb copy is limited to in-frame clones, with some not included. The sample includes roughly 74,000 clones, around nine tenths seen only once; the top ten take roughly 2.5%. Source material: peripheral blood. The receptor set was obtained from a man between 65 and 85 years old with active or convalescent COVID-19. Both conserved end residues are part of each CDR3. Each record gives: V gene, clone size, D gene, J gene, CDR3 DNA, CDR3 protein. D genes are given only for firm matches. The size field is filled for only some rows; it gives once, few, many or a size class.

TRBV28	-	-	TRBJ1-2	TGTGCCACCGAGGATGGCTACACCTTC	CATEDGYTF
TRBV7-9	-	TRBD2	TRBJ2-3	TGTGCCAGCAGCTCCGGGGGGGCAACAGATACGCAGTATTTT	CASSSGGATDTQYF
TRBV19	medium-sized	-	TRBJ1-1	TGTGCCAGTAGTATTCAGGCCGGGGTCACTGAAGCTTTCTTT	CASSIQAGVTEAFF
TRBV25-1	-	-	TRBJ1-1	TGTGCCAGCAGCTCTAGGGATGGGGGGAGCACTGAAGCTTTCTTT	CASSSRDGGSTEAFF
TRBV29-1	-	TRBD2	TRBJ2-3	TGCAGCGTTGAAGATCTCGCGACTAGCGGCACAGATACGCAGTATTTT	CSVEDLATSGTDTQYF
TRBV6-5	-	-	TRBJ2-3	TGTGCCAGCACCCTAAAGGGGGACACAGATACGCAGTATTTT	CASTLKGDTDTQYF
TRBV6-6	-	-	TRBJ2-7	TGTGCCAGCAGTTACTCGGCAGGGGAACTGGACGAGCAGTACTTC	CASSYSAGELDEQYF
TRBV7-2	-	TRBD2	TRBJ2-7	TGTGCCAGCAGCCTAGGATGGCTAGCGGGAGTTACCTCCTACGAGCAGTACTTC	CASSLGWLAGVTSYEQYF
TRBV15	-	TRBD2	TRBJ2-1	TGTGCCACCAGCAGAAGCGGGGGACCCTACAATGAGCAGTTCTTC	CATSRSGGPYNEQFF
TRBV6-5	-	-	TRBJ2-7	TGTGCCAGCAGTTACTCGATCCCAGGGGTCCTAGCTCTAGAGTACTTC	CASSYSIPGVLALEYF
TRBV19	-	TRBD2	TRBJ2-1	TGTGCCAGTAGTCCGCGGGAGAATGAGCAGTTCTTC	CASSPRENEQFF
TRBV6-6	-	-	TRBJ1-2	TGTGCCAGCCAGGGTAACTATGGCTACACCTTC	CASQGNYGYTF
TRBV30	-	TRBD2	TRBJ2-3	TGTGCCTGGAGCGTCGGGACTAGCGGGAGCACAGATACGCAGTATTTT	CAWSVGTSGSTDTQYF
TRBV2	few	-	TRBJ1-1	TGTGCCAGCGAGGGACTTCTCAACACTGAAGCTTTCTTT	CASEGLLNTEAFF
TRBV18	-	TRBD2	TRBJ2-3	TGTGCCAGCTCACCACCGGGGACTAGCGGGAGGGGACGGCGCACAGATACGCAGTATTTT	CASSPPGTSGRGRRTDTQYF
TRBV19	few	TRBD1	TRBJ1-4	TGTGCCAGTAGTAGCCGACAGGGGCCTAATGAAAAACTGTTTTTT	CASSSRQGPNEKLFF
TRBV28	-	TRBD1	TRBJ1-2	TGTGCCAGCAGTTACAGGGGGCAGATCTATGGCTACACCTTC	CASSYRGQIYGYTF
TRBV7-9	few	-	TRBJ1-2	TGTGCCAGCAGCTTGAATGCAGGGGAAAACTATGGCTACACCTTC	CASSLNAGENYGYTF
TRBV6-2/TRBV6-3	-	-	TRBJ1-1	TGTGCCAGCAGCTCGACGGGACAACCTAAAGCTTTCTTT	CASSSTGQPKAFF
TRBV5-6	-	-	TRBJ1-4	TGTGCCAGCAGCTTCGGGACACAAAATGAAAAACTGTTTTTT	CASSFGTQNEKLFF
TRBV24-1	-	-	TRBJ2-2	TGTGCCACCAGTGACTCACAGTTTACCGGGGAGCTGTTTTTT	CATSDSQFTGELFF
TRBV19	-	-	TRBJ1-1	TGTGCCAGTAGTATGGATTGGGGAACGGGAACTGAAGCTTTCTTT	CASSMDWGTGTEAFF
TRBV6-5	-	TRBD2	TRBJ2-7	TGTGCCAGCACCCCCAACGCGGGAGGCTCCTACGAGCAGTACTTC	CASTPNAGGSYEQYF
TRBV2	-	TRBD2	TRBJ2-3	TGTGCCAGCAGACGACTAGCGTCGACCACAGATACGCAGTATTTT	CASRRLASTTDTQYF
TRBV28	-	-	TRBJ1-5	TGTGCCAGCAGACAGGGCGGGGGCAGCAATCAGCCCCAGCATTTT	CASRQGGGSNQPQHF
TRBV3-1/TRBV3-2	-	-	TRBJ2-7	TGTGCCAGCAGCCGGGCCCAGGGGAGCGAGCAGTACTTC	CASSRAQGSEQYF
TRBV19	-	-	TRBJ2-1	TGTGCCAGTAGTATAGATACATACAATGAGCAGTTCTTC	CASSIDTYNEQFF
TRBV7-2	-	TRBD1	TRBJ2-3	TGTGCCAGCAGCCCACAGGGGCTAGAGTCAGATACGCAGTATTTT	CASSPQGLESDTQYF
TRBV6-5	-	TRBD2	TRBJ2-5	TGTGCCAGCAGATCTAGCGCGGGGGAGGAGGCCCAGTACTTC	CASRSSAGEEAQYF